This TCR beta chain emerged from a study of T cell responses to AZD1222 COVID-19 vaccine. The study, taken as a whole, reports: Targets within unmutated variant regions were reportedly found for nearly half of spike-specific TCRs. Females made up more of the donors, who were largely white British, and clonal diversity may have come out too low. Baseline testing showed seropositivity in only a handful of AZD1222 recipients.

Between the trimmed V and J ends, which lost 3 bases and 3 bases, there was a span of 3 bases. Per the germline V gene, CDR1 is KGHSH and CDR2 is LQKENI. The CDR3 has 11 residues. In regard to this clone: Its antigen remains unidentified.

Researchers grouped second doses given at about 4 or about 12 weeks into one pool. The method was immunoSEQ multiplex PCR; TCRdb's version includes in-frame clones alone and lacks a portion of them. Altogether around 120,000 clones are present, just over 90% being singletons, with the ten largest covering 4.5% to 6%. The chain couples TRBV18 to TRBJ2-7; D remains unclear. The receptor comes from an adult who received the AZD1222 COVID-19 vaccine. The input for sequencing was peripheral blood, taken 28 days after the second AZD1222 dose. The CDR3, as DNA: TGTGCCAGCTCACCGGGCTACGAGCAGTACTTC. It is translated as CASSPGYEQYF.